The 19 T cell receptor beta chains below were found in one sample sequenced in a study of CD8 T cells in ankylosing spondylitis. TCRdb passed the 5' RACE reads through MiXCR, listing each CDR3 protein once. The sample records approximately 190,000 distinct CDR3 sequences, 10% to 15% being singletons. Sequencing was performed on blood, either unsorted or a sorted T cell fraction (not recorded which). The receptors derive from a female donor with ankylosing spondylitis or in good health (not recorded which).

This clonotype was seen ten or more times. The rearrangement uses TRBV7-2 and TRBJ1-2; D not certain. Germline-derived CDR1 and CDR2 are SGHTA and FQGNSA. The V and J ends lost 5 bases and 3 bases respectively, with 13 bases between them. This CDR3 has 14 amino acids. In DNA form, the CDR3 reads TGTGCCAGCAGCCCCTCGACGGAACACTATGGCTACACCTTC. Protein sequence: CASSPSTEHYGYTF.

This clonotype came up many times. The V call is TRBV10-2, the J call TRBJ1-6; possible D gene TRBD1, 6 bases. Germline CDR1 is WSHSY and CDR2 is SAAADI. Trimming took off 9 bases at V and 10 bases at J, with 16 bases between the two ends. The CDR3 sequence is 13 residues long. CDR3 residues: CASSGQPSSPLHF. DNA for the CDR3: TGCGCCAGTTCCGGACAGCCAAGCTCACCCCTCCACTTT.

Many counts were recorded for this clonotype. The CDR3 is CSARPPSGQGWGYEQYF. The CDR3, as DNA: TGCAGTGCTAGACCTCCTAGCGGTCAGGGGTGGGGGTACGAGCAGTACTTC. The chain joins TRBV20-1 to TRBJ2-7; possible D gene TRBD2, 7 bases. V lost 2 bases to trimming and J lost 4 bases, with 24 bases between them. The germline gives CDR1 DFQATT, CDR2 SNEGSKA (reference sequence). The CDR3 extends over 17 amino acids.

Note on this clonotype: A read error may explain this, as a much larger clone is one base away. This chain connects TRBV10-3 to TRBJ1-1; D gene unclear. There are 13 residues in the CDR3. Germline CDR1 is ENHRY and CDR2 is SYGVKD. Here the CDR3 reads CAISAEVNTVAFF. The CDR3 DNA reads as TGTGCCATCAGTGCTGAGGTGAACACTGTAGCTTTCTTT.

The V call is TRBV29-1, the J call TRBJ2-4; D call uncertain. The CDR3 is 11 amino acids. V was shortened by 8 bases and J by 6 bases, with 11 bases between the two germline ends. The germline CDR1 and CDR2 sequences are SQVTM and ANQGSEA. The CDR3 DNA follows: TGCAGCTGGGCAGTGGGAAACATTCAGTACTTC. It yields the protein CSWAVGNIQYF.

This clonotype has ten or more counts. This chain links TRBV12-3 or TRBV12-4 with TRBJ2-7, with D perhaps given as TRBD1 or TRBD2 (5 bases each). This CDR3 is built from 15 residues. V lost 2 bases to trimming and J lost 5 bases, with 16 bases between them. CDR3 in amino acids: CASSLFQGAGDEQYF. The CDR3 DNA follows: TGTGCCAGCAGTTTATTCCAGGGAGCCGGCGACGAGCAGTACTTC.

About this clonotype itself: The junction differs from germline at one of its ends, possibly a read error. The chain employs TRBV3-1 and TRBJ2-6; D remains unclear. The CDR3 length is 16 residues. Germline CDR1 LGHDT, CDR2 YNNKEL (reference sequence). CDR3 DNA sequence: TGCTCCGAAGATCCGGCAATTCTTTCTGGGGCCAACGTCCTGACTTTC. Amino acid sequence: CSEDPAILSGANVLTF.

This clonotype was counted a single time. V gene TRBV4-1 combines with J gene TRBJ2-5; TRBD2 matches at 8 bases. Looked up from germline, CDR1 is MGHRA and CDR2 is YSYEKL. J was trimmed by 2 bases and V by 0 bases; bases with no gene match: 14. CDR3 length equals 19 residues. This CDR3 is CASSQEPGAGVALQETQYF. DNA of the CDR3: TGCGCCAGCAGCCAAGAACCAGGAGCGGGGGTCGCATTACAAGAGACCCAGTACTTC.

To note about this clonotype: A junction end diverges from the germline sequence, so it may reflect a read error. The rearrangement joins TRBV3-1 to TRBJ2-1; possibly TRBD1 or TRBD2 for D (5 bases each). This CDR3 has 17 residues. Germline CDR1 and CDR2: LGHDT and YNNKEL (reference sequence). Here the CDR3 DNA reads TGTGCCTGCAGCCAAGGGTTGGCCAACCGGGGCCTCAATGAGCAGTTCTTC. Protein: CACSQGLANRGLNEQFF.

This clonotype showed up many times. CDR3 amino acids: CSASPVAPGEKLFF. CDR3 DNA: TGCAGCGCTTCTCCGGTCGCCCCGGGCGAAAAACTGTTTTTT. This chain connects TRBV29-1 to TRBJ1-4; D unresolved. The CDR3 is 14 amino acids. Germline V gene lookup returns CDR1 SQVTM and CDR2 ANQGSEA. V lost 7 bases, J lost 8 bases, and 20 bases lay in between.

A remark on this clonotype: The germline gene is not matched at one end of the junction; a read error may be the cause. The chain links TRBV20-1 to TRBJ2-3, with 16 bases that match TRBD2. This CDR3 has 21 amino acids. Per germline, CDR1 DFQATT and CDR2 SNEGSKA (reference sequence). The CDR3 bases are TGCTGTGCTAGAGATTGGCGGTCCGGGACTAGCGGGAGGGTTGCCGCAGATACGCAGTATTTT. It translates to CCARDWRSGTSGRVAADTQYF.

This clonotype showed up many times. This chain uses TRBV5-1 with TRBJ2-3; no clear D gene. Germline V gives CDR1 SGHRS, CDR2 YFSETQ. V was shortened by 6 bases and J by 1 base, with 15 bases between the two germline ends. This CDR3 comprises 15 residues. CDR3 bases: TGCGCCAGCACCCCAGATGGGCACGGCACAGATACGCAGTATTTT. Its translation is CASTPDGHGTDTQYF.

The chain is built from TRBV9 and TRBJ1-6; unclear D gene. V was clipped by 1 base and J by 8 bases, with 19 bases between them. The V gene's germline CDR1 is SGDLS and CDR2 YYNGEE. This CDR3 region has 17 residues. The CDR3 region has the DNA TGTGCCAGCAGCGTAACCCCCTTAGGTGGAGGGTATTCACCCCTCCACTTT. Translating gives CASSVTPLGGGYSPLHF.

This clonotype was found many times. For the CDR3, the DNA is TGTGCCAGCAGTTCCCAGGGGGTTAGGACTGAAGCTTTCTTT. This sequence encodes CASSSQGVRTEAFF. The rearrangement joins TRBV12-3 or TRBV12-4 to TRBJ1-1; 7 positions match TRBD1. Germline trimming cut 4 bases from V and 5 bases from J; bases unmatched to any gene: 7. The CDR3 is 14 residues long.

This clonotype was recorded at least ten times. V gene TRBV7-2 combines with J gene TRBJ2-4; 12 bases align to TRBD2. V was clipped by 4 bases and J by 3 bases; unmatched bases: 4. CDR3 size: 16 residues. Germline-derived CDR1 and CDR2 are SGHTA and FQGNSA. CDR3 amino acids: CASSWLAGGVKNIQYF. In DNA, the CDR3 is TGTGCCAGCAGCTGGCTAGCGGGAGGGGTCAAAAACATTCAGTACTTC.

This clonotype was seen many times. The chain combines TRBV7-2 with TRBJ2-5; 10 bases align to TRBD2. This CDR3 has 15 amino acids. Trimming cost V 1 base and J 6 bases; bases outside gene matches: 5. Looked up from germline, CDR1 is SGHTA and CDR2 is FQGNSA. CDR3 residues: CASSLVAGGAQTQYF. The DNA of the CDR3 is TGTGCCAGCAGCTTAGTAGCGGGAGGTGCGCAGACCCAGTACTTC.

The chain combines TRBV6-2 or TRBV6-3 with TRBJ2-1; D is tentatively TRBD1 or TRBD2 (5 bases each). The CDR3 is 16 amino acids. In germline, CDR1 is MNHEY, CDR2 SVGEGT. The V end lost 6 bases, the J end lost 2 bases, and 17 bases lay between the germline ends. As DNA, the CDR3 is TGTGCCAGCAGCCCCAGGGCGTCGGGGACCTACAATGAGCAGTTCTTC. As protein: CASSPRASGTYNEQFF.

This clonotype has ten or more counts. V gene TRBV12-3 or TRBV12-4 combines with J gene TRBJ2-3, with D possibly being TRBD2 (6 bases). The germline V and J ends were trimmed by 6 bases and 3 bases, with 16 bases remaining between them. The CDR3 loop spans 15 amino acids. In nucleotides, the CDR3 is TGTGCCAGCAGATCCCAGACTAGTAGTACAGATACGCAGTATTTT. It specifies CASRSQTSSTDTQYF.

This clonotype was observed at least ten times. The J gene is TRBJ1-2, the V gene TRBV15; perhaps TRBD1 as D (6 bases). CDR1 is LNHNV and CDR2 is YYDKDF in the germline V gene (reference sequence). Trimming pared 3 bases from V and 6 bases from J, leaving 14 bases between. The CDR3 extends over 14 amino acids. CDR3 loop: CATSRAISGDGYTF. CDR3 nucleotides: TGTGCCACCAGCAGGGCTATTTCAGGGGATGGCTACACCTTC.